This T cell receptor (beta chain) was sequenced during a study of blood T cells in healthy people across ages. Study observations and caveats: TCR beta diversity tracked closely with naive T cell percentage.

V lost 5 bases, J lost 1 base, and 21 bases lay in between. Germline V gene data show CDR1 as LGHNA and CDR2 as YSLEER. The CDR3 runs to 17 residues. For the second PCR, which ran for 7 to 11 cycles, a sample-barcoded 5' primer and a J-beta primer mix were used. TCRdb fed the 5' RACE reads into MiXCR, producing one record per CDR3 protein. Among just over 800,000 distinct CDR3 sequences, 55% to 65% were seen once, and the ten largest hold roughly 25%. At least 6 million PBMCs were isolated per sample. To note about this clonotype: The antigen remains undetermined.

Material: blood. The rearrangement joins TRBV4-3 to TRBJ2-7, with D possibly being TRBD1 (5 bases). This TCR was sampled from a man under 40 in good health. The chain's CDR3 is CASSSYAGPEPSYEQYF. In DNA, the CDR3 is TGCGCCAGCAGCTCCTATGCAGGGCCCGAACCATCCTACGAGCAGTACTTC.